This T cell receptor (beta chain) was captured in a study of T cell responses to AZD1222 COVID-19 vaccine. The ends lost 3 bases at V and 5 bases at J; junction bases unmatched: 3. This CDR3 has 15 amino acids. Germline lookup yields CDR1 KGHSH and CDR2 LQKENI. Researchers grouped second doses given at about 4 or about 12 weeks into one pool. With regard to this clone: Its specificity is not known.

The data were produced by immunoSEQ multiplex PCR, yet TCRdb's version contains in-frame clones alone and is incomplete. The sample yields 100,000 to 150,000 clones, roughly 90% seen once. Study conclusions and caveats: Clonal diversity may have been underestimated, and the donors were mostly white British, with more females than males. The study found vaccine-associated CD4 TCRs spanning spike, dominant at 160-218 and 743-854. Baseline testing showed seropositivity in only five or six AZD1222 recipients.

Source: peripheral blood, taken 28 days after the second AZD1222 dose. This clonotype was obtained from an adult who received the AZD1222 COVID-19 vaccine. The V and J genes are TRBV18 and TRBJ1-4; TRBD1 aligns across 10 bases. The CDR3 spells CASSPPGQGNEKLFF. CDR3 in DNA: TGTGCCAGCTCACCCCCGGGACAGGGGAATGAAAAACTGTTTTTT.